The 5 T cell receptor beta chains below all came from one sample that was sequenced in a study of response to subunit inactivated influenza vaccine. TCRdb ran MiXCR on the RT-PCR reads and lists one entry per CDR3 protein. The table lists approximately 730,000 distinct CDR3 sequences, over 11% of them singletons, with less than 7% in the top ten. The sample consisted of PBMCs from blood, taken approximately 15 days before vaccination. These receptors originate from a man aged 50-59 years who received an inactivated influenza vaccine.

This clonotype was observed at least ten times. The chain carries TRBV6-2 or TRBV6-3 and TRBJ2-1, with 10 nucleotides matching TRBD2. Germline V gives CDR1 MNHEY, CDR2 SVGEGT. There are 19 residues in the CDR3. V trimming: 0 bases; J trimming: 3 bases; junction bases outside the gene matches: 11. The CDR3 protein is CASSYSGTPGLAIYNEQFF. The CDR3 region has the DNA TGTGCCAGCAGTTACTCGGGGACGCCGGGACTAGCGATCTACAATGAGCAGTTCTTC.

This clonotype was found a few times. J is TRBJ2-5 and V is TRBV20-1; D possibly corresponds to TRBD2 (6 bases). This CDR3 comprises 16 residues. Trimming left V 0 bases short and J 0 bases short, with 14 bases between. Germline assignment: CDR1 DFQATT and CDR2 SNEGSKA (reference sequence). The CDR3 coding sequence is TGCAGTGCTAGAGATAAGACTAGTTGGTACCAAGAGACCCAGTACTTC. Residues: CSARDKTSWYQETQYF.

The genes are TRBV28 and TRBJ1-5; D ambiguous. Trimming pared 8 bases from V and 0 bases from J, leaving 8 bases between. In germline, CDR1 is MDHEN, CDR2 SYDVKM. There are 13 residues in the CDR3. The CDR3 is CASGSPSNQPQHF. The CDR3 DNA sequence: TGTGCCAGCGGTTCACCTAGCAATCAGCCCCAGCATTTT.

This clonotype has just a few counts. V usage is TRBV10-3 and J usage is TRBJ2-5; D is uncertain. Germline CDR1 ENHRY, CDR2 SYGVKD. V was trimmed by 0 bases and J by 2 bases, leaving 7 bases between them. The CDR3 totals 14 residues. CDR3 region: CAISESTYQETQYF. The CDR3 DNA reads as TGTGCCATCAGTGAGTCGACCTATCAAGAGACCCAGTACTTC.

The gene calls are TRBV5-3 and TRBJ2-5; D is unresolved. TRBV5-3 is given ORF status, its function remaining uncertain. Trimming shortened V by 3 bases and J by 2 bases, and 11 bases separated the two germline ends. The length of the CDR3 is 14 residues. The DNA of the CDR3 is TGTGCCAGAAGCTCCCTCGGGCCACAAGAGACCCAGTACTTC. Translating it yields CARSSLGPQETQYF.